These T cell receptor beta chains were read from a single sample in a study of identical twins. TCRdb recomputed calls from the 5' RACE reads with MiXCR, one row per CDR3 protein. Altogether around 280,000 distinct CDR3 sequences are present, less than 9% being singletons, with the ten largest covering less than 2.5%. These data also featured in a second study, about yellow fever vaccine responses in identical twins.

Source material: memory (CD45RO+) T cells sorted from blood. The receptors here all came from a woman aged 18-30 years in good health. Both conserved end residues are part of each CDR3. The order of the fields is J gene, V gene, D gene, clone size, CDR3 DNA, CDR3 protein. A D gene is named only where the DNA matches it firmly. Not every row has a clone size; where given, it reads once, few, many or a size class.

J: TRBJ2-2
V: TRBV10-3
D: TRBD1
size: few
DNA: TGTGCCATCAGTGAGCCCCGACAGGGATCCGGGGAGCTGTTTTTT
CDR3: CAISEPRQGSGELFF

J: TRBJ2-3
V: TRBV4-1
D: TRBD2
size: -
DNA: TGCGCCAGCAGCCAACCAACTAGCGGAAGCACAGATACGCAGTATTTT
CDR3: CASSQPTSGSTDTQYF

J: TRBJ2-1
V: TRBV6-5
D: -
size: many
DNA: TGTGCCAGCAGTTACAGTTTTGGGTACAGGTTCCAGTTCTTC
CDR3: CASSYSFGYRFQFF

J: TRBJ2-2
V: TRBV12-3/TRBV12-4
D: -
size: many
DNA: TGTGCCAGCAGGGGCCTACAGGTGGGGGAGCTGTTTTTT
CDR3: CASRGLQVGELFF

J: TRBJ2-3
V: TRBV6-1
D: TRBD2
size: few
DNA: TGTGCCAGCAGGGGACTAGCGGTGACAGATACGCAGTATTTT
CDR3: CASRGLAVTDTQYF

J: TRBJ2-1
V: TRBV7-8
D: TRBD2
size: -
DNA: TGTGCCAGCAGCTTAAGGGCTAGCGGGATCGGGAATGAGCAGTTCTTC
CDR3: CASSLRASGIGNEQFF

J: TRBJ1-2
V: TRBV5-1
D: -
size: many
DNA: TGCGCCAGCAGCCTCCGGGCAGACAGCTACACCTTC
CDR3: CASSLRADSYTF

J: TRBJ1-5
V: TRBV20-1
D: TRBD1
size: many
DNA: TGCAGTGCTAGAGAGGACAGGGGGATTGGTCAGCCCCAGCATTTT
CDR3: CSAREDRGIGQPQHF

J: TRBJ2-4
V: TRBV12-3/TRBV12-4
D: -
size: many
DNA: TGTGCCAGCAGGGATCAGGGAGACATTCAGTACTTC
CDR3: CASRDQGDIQYF

J: TRBJ2-3
V: TRBV2
D: -
size: -
DNA: TGTGCCAGCATGCCTAGCATTTATAATACGCAGTATTTT
CDR3: CASMPSIYNTQYF

J: TRBJ2-5
V: TRBV11-1
D: TRBD1
size: once
DNA: TGTGCCAGCAGCACAGGGACAGGCCCGGTAGGACAAGAGACCCAGTACTTC
CDR3: CASSTGTGPVGQETQYF

J: TRBJ2-3
V: TRBV2
D: TRBD2
size: once
DNA: TGTGCCAGCTGTCCTAGCCGACTAGCGGGGGCCTCTAGCACAGATACGCAGTATTTT
CDR3: CASCPSRLAGASSTDTQYF

J: TRBJ2-4
V: TRBV6-2/TRBV6-3
D: TRBD2
size: -
DNA: TGTGCCAGCACCCGGTGGAGCGGGAGGGAAGCCAAAAACATTCAGTACTTC
CDR3: CASTRWSGREAKNIQYF

J: TRBJ2-3
V: TRBV25-1
D: TRBD2
size: -
DNA: TGTGCCAGCAGTCAATCAACTAGCGGGAGGGCCGGTACGCAGTATTTT
CDR3: CASSQSTSGRAGTQYF

J: TRBJ2-7
V: TRBV4-2
D: TRBD2
size: many
DNA: TGTGCCAGCAGCCAAGGGGTAGCGGGAGGACTAGAGCAGTACTTC
CDR3: CASSQGVAGGLEQYF

J: TRBJ2-6
V: TRBV27
D: TRBD1
size: few
DNA: TGTGCCAGCAGACCGGGACAGAGATCTGGGGCCAACGTCCTGACTTTC
CDR3: CASRPGQRSGANVLTF

J: TRBJ1-1
V: TRBV6-1
D: -
size: few
DNA: TGTGCCAGCAGTGAACCGGGACATCTTCGCACTGAAGCTTTCTTT
CDR3: CASSEPGHLRTEAFF

J: TRBJ1-1
V: TRBV7-9
D: -
size: -
DNA: TGTGCCAGCAGCGTAACAGCGAACACTGAAGCTTTCTTT
CDR3: CASSVTANTEAFF

J: TRBJ2-7
V: TRBV4-1
D: TRBD2
size: many
DNA: TGCGCCAGCAGCCAAGGTTCAGGACTAGCGGGAGGGTCCTACGAGCAGTACTTC
CDR3: CASSQGSGLAGGSYEQYF

J: TRBJ2-3
V: TRBV7-9
D: TRBD2
size: -
DNA: TGTGCCAGCAGCGGACCCGGGACTACCACAGATACGCAGTATTTT
CDR3: CASSGPGTTTDTQYF

J: TRBJ2-5
V: TRBV20-1
D: TRBD2
size: many
DNA: TGCAGTGCTCGGGGGGGGAGAGCTCCCCTACAAGAGACCCAGTACTTC
CDR3: CSARGGRAPLQETQYF

J: TRBJ2-5
V: TRBV20-1
D: -
size: few
DNA: TGCAGTGCTATTGAAGTTGGCCAAGAGACCCAGTACTTC
CDR3: CSAIEVGQETQYF

J: TRBJ2-6
V: TRBV5-4
D: -
size: -
DNA: TGTGCCAGCAGCTTGGGCTACATCCAAAAAAACCTCTGGGCCAACGTCCTGACTTTC
CDR3: CASSLGYIQKNLWANVLTF

J: TRBJ2-1
V: TRBV5-1
D: -
size: many
DNA: TGCGCCAGCAGCCCGACACTAGCAGGCAATGAGCAGTTCTTC
CDR3: CASSPTLAGNEQFF

J: TRBJ2-6
V: TRBV28
D: -
size: -
DNA: TGTGCCAGCAGTTTGGCCGGGACATTCCGCTCTGGGGCCAACGTCCTGACTTTC
CDR3: CASSLAGTFRSGANVLTF

J: TRBJ2-3
V: TRBV24-1
D: TRBD2
size: many
DNA: TGTGCCACCAGTGTGCGGGAGGGAGGCACAGATACGCAGTATTTT
CDR3: CATSVREGGTDTQYF

J: TRBJ2-2
V: TRBV5-5
D: -
size: many
DNA: TGTGCCAGCAGCTCACCTGCCCCGGGACACAACACCGGGGAGCTGTTTTTT
CDR3: CASSSPAPGHNTGELFF

J: TRBJ2-2
V: TRBV20-1
D: -
size: -
DNA: TGCAGTGCTAGAGGTGGACACCTCACCGGGGAGCTGTTTTTT
CDR3: CSARGGHLTGELFF

J: TRBJ1-5
V: TRBV6-2/TRBV6-3
D: -
size: -
DNA: TGTGCCAGCACCCAGGGGTCGAATCAGCCCCAGCATTTT
CDR3: CASTQGSNQPQHF

J: TRBJ1-2
V: TRBV28
D: TRBD1
size: few
DNA: TGTGCCAGCAACGTCATGGCCTCCAGTTTGGGACAGGCGCTCTATGGCTACACCTTC
CDR3: CASNVMASSLGQALYGYTF

J: TRBJ2-3
V: TRBV7-9
D: TRBD2
size: few
DNA: TGTGCCAGCAGCATATCTCGTTCTAGCGGGAGCACAGATACGCAGTATTTT
CDR3: CASSISRSSGSTDTQYF

J: TRBJ2-3
V: TRBV28
D: TRBD1
size: -
DNA: TGTGCCAGCCGGACAGGGGGCAACCCTAGCACAGATACGCAGTATTTT
CDR3: CASRTGGNPSTDTQYF

J: TRBJ2-1
V: TRBV28
D: TRBD1
size: -
DNA: TGTGCCAGCAGTTTTCAGACAGGGGGCGTTCGAAACAATGAGCAGTTCTTC
CDR3: CASSFQTGGVRNNEQFF

J: TRBJ2-3
V: TRBV20-1
D: TRBD1
size: many
DNA: TGCAGTGCTACAGGGGGCCCAGATACGCAGTATTTT
CDR3: CSATGGPDTQYF

J: TRBJ1-1
V: TRBV5-1
D: -
size: many
DNA: TGCGCCAGCGTTTCAGTGCCGGGACTCAAGTCTGAAGCTTTCTTT
CDR3: CASVSVPGLKSEAFF

J: TRBJ2-5
V: TRBV27
D: -
size: many
DNA: TGTGCCAGCAGTTTATGGCAGGGCGGGGAGACCCAGTACTTC
CDR3: CASSLWQGGETQYF

J: TRBJ1-5
V: TRBV28
D: -
size: many
DNA: TGTGCCAGCATGGCACAGATTAGCAATCAGCCCCAGCATTTT
CDR3: CASMAQISNQPQHF

J: TRBJ2-1
V: TRBV11-2
D: -
size: many
DNA: TGTGCCAGCAGCTTAGATCCCCAGGGGACTGAGCAGTTCTTC
CDR3: CASSLDPQGTEQFF

J: TRBJ1-2
V: TRBV12-3/TRBV12-4
D: -
size: medium-sized
DNA: TGTGCCAGCAGTCCCCAACGGACCACTAACTATGGCTACACCTTC
CDR3: CASSPQRTTNYGYTF

J: TRBJ2-1
V: TRBV20-1
D: TRBD2
size: -
DNA: TGCAGTGCTAGAGATGCTAGCGGGAGGGCCCTTACATACAATGAGCAGTTCTTC
CDR3: CSARDASGRALTYNEQFF

J: TRBJ2-3
V: TRBV25-1
D: -
size: -
DNA: TGTGCCAGCAGTGCTGTTCCTCCAACAGATACGCAGTATTTT
CDR3: CASSAVPPTDTQYF